Described below is a single T cell receptor (beta chain) sequence and its context. These data belong to a study of blood T cell repertoires in COVID-19. The V and J ends lost 5 bases and 6 bases respectively, with 14 bases between them. Looked up from germline, CDR1 is MNHEY and CDR2 is SVGAGI. The CDR3 is 13 residues long. The method was immunoSEQ multiplex PCR; TCRdb's version includes in-frame clones alone and lacks a portion of them. The table lists approximately 200,000 clones, approximately 84% of them singletons, with 1.8% in the top ten. The chain links TRBV6-5 to TRBJ2-7; D gene uncertain. This TCR was recovered from a man between 60 and 75 years old who had recovered from COVID-19. Sequenced: PBMCs or T cells enriched from blood (not recorded which). The CDR3 reads CASSKQFLGEQYF. CDR3 nucleotide sequence: TGTGCCAGCAGTAAACAATTCCTAGGCGAGCAGTACTTC.